These 5 T cell receptor beta chains were sequenced from one sample in a study of T cells in Graves' hyperthyroidism and ophthalmopathy. There were TCR beta CDR3 regions amplified from RNA transcripts. Researchers ran a first-round RT-PCR on the TCR CDR3 using the HTBI primer set. TCRdb independently ran MiXCR on the multiplex PCR reads; one entry per CDR3 protein. Of about 610,000 distinct CDR3 sequences listed, approximately 15% were seen once; the top ten hold approximately 4.3%. Sequencing used blood. These receptor sequences come from a woman aged 40 to 50 with Graves' ophthalmopathy.

The sample holds a few counts of this clonotype. A much larger clone differs from this one at a single base, so this may be a read error. V is TRBV28 and J is TRBJ1-2; possibly TRBD1 for D (5 bases). This CDR3 has 14 residues. CDR1 MDHEN and CDR2 SYDVKM come from the germline V gene. CDR3 loop: CASTLKQGNYGYTF. In DNA form, the CDR3 reads TGTGCCAGCACTTTAAAGCAGGGTAACTATGGCTACACCTTC.

This clonotype has at least ten counts. The rearrangement uses TRBV7-2 and TRBJ1-6; D is ambiguous. CDR3 length: 12 amino acids. Per the germline V gene, CDR1 is SGHTA and CDR2 is FQGNSA. Trimming cost V 1 base and J 10 bases, with 5 bases left between them. CDR3 coding DNA: TGTGCCAGCAGCTTAGACTCCTCACCCCTCCACTTT. Amino acids: CASSLDSSPLHF.

The gene calls are TRBV4-3 and TRBJ2-5; 8 bases match TRBD2. Germline values: CDR1 LGHNA, CDR2 YSLEER. The J segment lost 7 bases and the V segment lost 0 bases, leaving 7 bases of the junction unmatched. The CDR3 is 15 amino acids. CDR3 sequence reads: CASSQDRGGSGTQYF. Here the CDR3 DNA reads TGCGCCAGCAGCCAAGATCGGGGGGGGTCGGGGACCCAGTACTTC.

The table lists this clonotype with a count of one. This rearrangement joins TRBV12-3 or TRBV12-4 to TRBJ1-1; TRBD1 matches 8 bases. The CDR3 sequence is 13 residues long. V shed 6 bases and J 11 bases; nucleotides not matched to a gene: 11. CDR3 sequence reads: CASSSRAGTGAFF. As DNA, the CDR3 is TGTGCCAGCAGCAGCCGGGCAGGGACAGGTGCTTTCTTT.

There are many counts of this clonotype. The rearrangement joins TRBV6-1 to TRBJ1-1, with 7 positions matching TRBD1. After removal of 3 bases from V and 3 bases from J, the junction contained 1 base not matched to a gene. The length of the CDR3 is 13 residues. CDR1 and CDR2 from the germline V gene are MNHNS and SASEGT. The chain's CDR3 is CASSDTGDTEAFF. The CDR3, as DNA: TGTGCCAGCAGTGACACAGGGGACACTGAAGCTTTCTTT.